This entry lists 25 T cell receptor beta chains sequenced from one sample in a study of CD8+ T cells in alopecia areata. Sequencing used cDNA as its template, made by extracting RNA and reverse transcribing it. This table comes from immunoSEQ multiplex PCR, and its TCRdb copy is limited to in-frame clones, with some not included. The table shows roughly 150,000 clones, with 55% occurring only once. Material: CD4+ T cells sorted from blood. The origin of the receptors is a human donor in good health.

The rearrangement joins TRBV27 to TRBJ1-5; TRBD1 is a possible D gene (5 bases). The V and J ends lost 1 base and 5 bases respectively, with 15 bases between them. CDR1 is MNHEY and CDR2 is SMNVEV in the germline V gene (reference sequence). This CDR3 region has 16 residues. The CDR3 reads CASSLWGGARYQPQHF. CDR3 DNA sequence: TGTGCCAGCAGTTTATGGGGAGGGGCCCGATATCAGCCCCAGCATTTT.

The CDR3 DNA reads TGTGCCAGCAGCTTAGCACCGAGCTCCTACAATGAGCAGTTCTTC. Residues: CASSLAPSSYNEQFF. The chain couples TRBV11-1 to TRBJ2-1; no definite D call. Trimming pared 0 bases from V and 0 bases from J, leaving 6 bases between. Looked up from germline, CDR1 is SGHAT and CDR2 is FQDESV (reference sequence). The CDR3 runs 15 residues.

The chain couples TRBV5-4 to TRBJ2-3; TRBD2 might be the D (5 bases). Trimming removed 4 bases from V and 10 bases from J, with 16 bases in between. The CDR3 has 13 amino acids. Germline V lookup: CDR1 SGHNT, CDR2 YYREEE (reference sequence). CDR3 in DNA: TGTGCCAGCAGCGGCACTGGTAGGGAGTCGCAGTATTTT. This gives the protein CASSGTGRESQYF.

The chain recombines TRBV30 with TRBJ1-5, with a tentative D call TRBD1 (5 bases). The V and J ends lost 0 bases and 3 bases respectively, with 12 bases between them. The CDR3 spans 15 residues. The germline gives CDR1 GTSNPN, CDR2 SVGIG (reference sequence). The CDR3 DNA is TGTGCCTGGAGTGTAATGGCAGGACACAATCAGCCCCAGCATTTT. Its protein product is CAWSVMAGHNQPQHF.

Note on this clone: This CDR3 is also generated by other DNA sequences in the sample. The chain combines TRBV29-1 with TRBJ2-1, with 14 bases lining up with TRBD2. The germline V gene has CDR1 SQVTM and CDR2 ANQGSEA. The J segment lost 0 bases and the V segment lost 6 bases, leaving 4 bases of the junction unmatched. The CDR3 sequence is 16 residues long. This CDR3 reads CSVDGTSGSSYNEQFF. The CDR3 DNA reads TGCAGCGTAGACGGGACTAGCGGGAGCTCCTACAATGAGCAGTTCTTC.

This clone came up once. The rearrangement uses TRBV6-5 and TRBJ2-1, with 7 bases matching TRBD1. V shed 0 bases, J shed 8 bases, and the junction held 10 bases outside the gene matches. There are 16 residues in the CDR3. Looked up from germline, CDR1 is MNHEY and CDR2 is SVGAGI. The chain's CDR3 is CASSYSMATGRYEQFF. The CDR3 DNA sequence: TGTGCCAGCAGTTACTCGATGGCGACAGGGCGGTATGAGCAGTTCTTC.

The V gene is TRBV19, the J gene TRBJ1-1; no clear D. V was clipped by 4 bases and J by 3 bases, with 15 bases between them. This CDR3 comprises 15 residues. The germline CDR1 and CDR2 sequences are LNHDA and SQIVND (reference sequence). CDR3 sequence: CASSTHLDRDTEAFF. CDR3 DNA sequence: TGTGCCAGTAGTACCCACCTGGATAGGGACACTGAAGCTTTCTTT.

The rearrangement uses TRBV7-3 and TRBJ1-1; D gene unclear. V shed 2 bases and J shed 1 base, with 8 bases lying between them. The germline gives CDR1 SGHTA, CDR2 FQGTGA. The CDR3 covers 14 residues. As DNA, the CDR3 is TGTGCCAGCAGCTTATCCGGCGGGAACACTGAAGCTTTCTTT. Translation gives CASSLSGGNTEAFF. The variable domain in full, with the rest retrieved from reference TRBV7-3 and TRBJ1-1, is GAGVSQTPSNKVTEKGKYVELRCDPISGHTALYWYRQSLGQGPEFLIYFQGTGAADDSGLPNDRFFAVRPEGSVSTLKIQRTERGDSAVYLCASSLSGGNTEAFFGQGTRLTVV.

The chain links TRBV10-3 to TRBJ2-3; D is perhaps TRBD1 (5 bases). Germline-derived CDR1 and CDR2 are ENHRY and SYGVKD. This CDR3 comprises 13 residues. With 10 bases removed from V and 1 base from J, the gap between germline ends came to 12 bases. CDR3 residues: CAKARDRTDTQYF. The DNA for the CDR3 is TGTGCCAAAGCCAGGGATCGCACAGATACGCAGTATTTT.

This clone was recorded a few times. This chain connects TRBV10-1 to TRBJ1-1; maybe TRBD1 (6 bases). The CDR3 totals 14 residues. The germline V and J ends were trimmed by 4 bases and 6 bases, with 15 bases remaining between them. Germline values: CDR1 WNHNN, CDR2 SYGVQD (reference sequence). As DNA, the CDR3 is TGCGCCAGCAGTGCCTCCAGGGGAAACGCTGAAGCTTTCTTT. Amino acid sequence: CASSASRGNAEAFF.

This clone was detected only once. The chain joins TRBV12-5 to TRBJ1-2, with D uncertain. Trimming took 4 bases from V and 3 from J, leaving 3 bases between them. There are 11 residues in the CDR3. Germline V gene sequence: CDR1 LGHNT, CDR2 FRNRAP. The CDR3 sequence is CASGSDYGYTF. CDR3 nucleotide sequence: TGTGCTAGTGGTTCAGACTATGGCTACACCTTC.

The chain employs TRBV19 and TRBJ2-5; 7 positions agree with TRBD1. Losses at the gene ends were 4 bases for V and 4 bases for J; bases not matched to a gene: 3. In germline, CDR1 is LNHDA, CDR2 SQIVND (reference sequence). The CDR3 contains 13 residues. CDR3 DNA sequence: TGTGCCAGTAGTACCGACAGGGTAGAGACCCAGTACTTC. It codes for CASSTDRVETQYF.

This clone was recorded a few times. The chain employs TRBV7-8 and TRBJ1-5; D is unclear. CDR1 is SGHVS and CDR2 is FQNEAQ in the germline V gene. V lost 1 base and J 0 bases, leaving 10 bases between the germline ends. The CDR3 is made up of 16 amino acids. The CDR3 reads CASSLGTAYSNQPQHF. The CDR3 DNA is TGTGCCAGCAGCTTAGGAACAGCCTATAGCAATCAGCCCCAGCATTTT.

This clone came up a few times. CDR3 in DNA: TGTGCCAGCAGGCCTAGCGGGAGCAGCTCCTACAATGAGCAGTTCTTC. The encoded protein is CASRPSGSSSYNEQFF. The chain employs TRBV6-6 and TRBJ2-1; 10 bases are shared with TRBD2. V gave up 6 bases and J gave up 0 bases; unmatched junction bases: 5. CDR1 MNHNY and CDR2 SVGAGI come from the germline V gene (reference sequence). The CDR3 length is 16 residues.

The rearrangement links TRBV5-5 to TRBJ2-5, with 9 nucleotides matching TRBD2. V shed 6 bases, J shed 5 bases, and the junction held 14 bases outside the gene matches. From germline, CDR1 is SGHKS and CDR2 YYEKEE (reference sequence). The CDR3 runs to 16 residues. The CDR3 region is CASTMTSGQGEETQYF. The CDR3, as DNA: TGTGCCAGCACCATGACTAGCGGCCAGGGGGAGGAGACCCAGTACTTC. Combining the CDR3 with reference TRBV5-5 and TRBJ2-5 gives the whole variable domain DAGVTQSPTHLIKTRGQQVTLRCSPISGHKSVSWYQQVLGQGPQFIFQYYEKEERGRGNFPDRFSARQFPNYSSELNVNALLLGDSALYLCASTMTSGQGEETQYFGPGTRLLVL.

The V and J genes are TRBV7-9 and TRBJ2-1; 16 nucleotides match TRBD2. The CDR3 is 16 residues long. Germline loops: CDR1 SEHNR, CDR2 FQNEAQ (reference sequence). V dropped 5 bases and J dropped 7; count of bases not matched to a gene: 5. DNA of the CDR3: TGTGCCAGCAGCCCGGGGACTAGCGGGAGGGTAAATGAGCAGTTCTTC. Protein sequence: CASSPGTSGRVNEQFF.

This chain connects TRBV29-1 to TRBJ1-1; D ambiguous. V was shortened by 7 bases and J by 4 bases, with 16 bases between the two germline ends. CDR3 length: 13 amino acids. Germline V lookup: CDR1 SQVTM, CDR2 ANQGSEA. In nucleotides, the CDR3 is TGCAGCGCTAATCCACATCCCGGCACTGAAGCTTTCTTT. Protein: CSANPHPGTEAFF.

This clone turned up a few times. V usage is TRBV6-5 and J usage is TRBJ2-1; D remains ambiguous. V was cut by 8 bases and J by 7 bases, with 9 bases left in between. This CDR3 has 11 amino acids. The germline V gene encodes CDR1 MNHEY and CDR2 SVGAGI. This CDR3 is CASFQANEQFF. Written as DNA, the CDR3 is TGTGCCAGCTTCCAAGCGAATGAGCAGTTCTTC.

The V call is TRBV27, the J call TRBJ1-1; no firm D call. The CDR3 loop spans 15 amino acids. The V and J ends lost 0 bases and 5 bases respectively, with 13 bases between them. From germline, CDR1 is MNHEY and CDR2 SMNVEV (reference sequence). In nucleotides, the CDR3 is TGTGCCAGCAGTTTATCGTGGTCAGTTGGGACTGAAGCTTTCTTT. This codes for CASSLSWSVGTEAFF.

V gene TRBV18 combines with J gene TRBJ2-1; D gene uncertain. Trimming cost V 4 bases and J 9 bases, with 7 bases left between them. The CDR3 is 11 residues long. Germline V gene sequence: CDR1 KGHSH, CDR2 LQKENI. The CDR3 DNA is TGTGCCAGCTCACGCGAAGGTGAGCAGTTCTTC. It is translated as CASSREGEQFF.

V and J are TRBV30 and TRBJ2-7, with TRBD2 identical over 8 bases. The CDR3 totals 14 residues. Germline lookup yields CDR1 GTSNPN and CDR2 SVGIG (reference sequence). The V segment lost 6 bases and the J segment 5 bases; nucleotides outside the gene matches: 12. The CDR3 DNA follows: TGTGCCTGCTACGGGGGGACTAGTAACCACGAGCAGTACTTC. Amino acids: CACYGGTSNHEQYF.

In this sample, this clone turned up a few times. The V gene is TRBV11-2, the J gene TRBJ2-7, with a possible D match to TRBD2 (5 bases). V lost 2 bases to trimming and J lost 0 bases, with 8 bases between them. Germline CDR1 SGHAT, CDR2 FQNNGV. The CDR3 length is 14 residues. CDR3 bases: TGTGCCAGCAGCTTAACCGAGGGCTCCTACGAGCAGTACTTC. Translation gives CASSLTEGSYEQYF.

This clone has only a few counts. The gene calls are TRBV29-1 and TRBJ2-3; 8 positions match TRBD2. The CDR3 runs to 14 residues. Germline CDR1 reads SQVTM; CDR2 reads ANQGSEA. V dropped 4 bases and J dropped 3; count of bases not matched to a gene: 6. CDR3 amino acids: CSVVDTGGTDTQYF. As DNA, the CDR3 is TGCAGCGTTGTCGACACGGGGGGGACAGATACGCAGTATTTT.

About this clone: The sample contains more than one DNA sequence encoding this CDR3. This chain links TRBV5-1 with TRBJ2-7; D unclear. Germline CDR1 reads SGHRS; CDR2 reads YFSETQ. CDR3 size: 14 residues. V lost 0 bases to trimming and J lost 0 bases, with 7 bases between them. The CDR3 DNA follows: TGCGCCAGCAGCTTGGATTCCAGCTCCTACGAGCAGTACTTC. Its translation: CASSLDSSSYEQYF. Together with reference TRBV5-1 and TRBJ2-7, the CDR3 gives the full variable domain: KAGVTQTPRYLIKTRGQQVTLSCSPISGHRSVSWYQQTPGQGLQFLFEYFSETQRNKGNFPGRFSGRQFSNSRSEMNVSTLELGDSALYLCASSLDSSSYEQYFGPGTRLTVT.

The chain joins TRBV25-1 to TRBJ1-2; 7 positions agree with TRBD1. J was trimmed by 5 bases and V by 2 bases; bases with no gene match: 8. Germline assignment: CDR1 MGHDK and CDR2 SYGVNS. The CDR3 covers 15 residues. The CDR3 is CASSEAGQFLYGYTF. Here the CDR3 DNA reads TGTGCCAGCAGTGAAGCGGGACAGTTTCTTTATGGCTACACCTTC.